Each of the 21 T cell receptor beta chains below was sequenced from the same sample in a study of T cell repertoires in cytomegalovirus infection (dated 2019 in TCRdb). The treatment or condition label of this sample denotes: in vitro stimulation with specific CMV peptide epitopes to enrich CMV-specific T cells. Sequenced using an Illumina HiSeq 1500. TCRdb reprocessed the public reads (quality trimming at Q25 with fastp, clone calling with MiXCR) and kept in-frame beta chains. A single entry per CDR3 protein holds the most common genes and DNA from its merged rows. The sample table holds a few hundred thousand distinct CDR3 sequences, of which 25% to 35% were seen once. The ten largest clones add up to 15% to 20% of the sample. For these receptors, no antigen is known. Specimen: cultured PBMCs, collected from culture after CMV antigen stimulation. The receptors here all came from a human donor in good health (CMV status not recorded). Some clones in this sample may be carry-over from other donors' samples.

The chain recombines TRBV24-1 with TRBJ2-1, with TRBD1 matching 8 bases. V shed 4 bases, J shed 8 bases, and the junction held 9 bases outside the gene matches. CDR3 length: 15 residues. Germline CDR1 and CDR2: KGHDR and SFDVKD. The CDR3 sequence: CATSDPDRDLDEQFF. The CDR3 DNA reads TGTGCCACCAGTGACCCGGACAGGGATTTGGATGAGCAGTTCTTC.

This chain links TRBV6-6 with TRBJ2-2, with 11 bases identical to TRBD2. With V trimmed by 6 bases and J by 2 bases, 8 bases remained unmatched. The CDR3 spans 17 residues. Germline V gene lookup returns CDR1 MNHNY and CDR2 SVGAGI (reference sequence). CDR3 in DNA: TGTGCCAGCAGCCCAGTTACTAGCGGGAGTAACACCGGGGAGCTGTTTTTT. Translation: CASSPVTSGSNTGELFF.

This clonotype was counted many times. The chain recombines TRBV7-2 with TRBJ2-1, with D tentatively TRBD2 (6 bases). This CDR3 contains 16 residues. Trimming left V 1 base short and J 3 bases short, with 13 bases between. Germline CDR1 and CDR2: SGHTA and FQGNSA. CDR3 nucleotides: TGTGCCAGCAGCTTAGATAGCGGTTGGATCTACAATGAGCAGTTCTTC. It translates to CASSLDSGWIYNEQFF.

The chain uses TRBV7-2 and TRBJ1-5; the D is unclear. This CDR3 has 15 amino acids. V lost 0 bases and J 4 bases, leaving 10 bases between the germline ends. Germline V gene data show CDR1 as SGHTA and CDR2 as FQGNSA. The CDR3: CASSLARGNNQPQHF. For the CDR3, the DNA is TGTGCCAGCAGCTTAGCCCGAGGAAATAATCAGCCCCAGCATTTT.

This chain joins TRBV20-1 and TRBJ2-5; TRBD2 aligns across 9 bases. Germline trimming cut 4 bases from V and 2 bases from J; bases unmatched to any gene: 5. CDR3 length: 14 amino acids. CDR1 and CDR2 (germline): DFQATT, SNEGSKA (reference sequence). The CDR3 here is CSATLAGRQETQYF. The CDR3 bases are TGCAGTGCTACCCTAGCGGGGAGGCAAGAGACCCAGTACTTC.

The rearrangement joins TRBV20-1 to TRBJ2-7; a weak D match, TRBD2 (5 bases). V shed 1 base and J shed 3 bases, with 10 bases lying between them. The CDR3 spans 13 residues. CDR1 DFQATT and CDR2 SNEGSKA come from the germline V gene (reference sequence). The CDR3, as DNA: TGCAGTGCTAGAGGCCCTAGCAGCTACGAGCAGTACTTC. Amino acid sequence: CSARGPSSYEQYF.

J is TRBJ2-3 and V is TRBV2; D is possibly TRBD2 (5 bases). CDR1 is SNHLY and CDR2 is FYNNEI in the germline V gene. The ends were cut back, 7 bases at V and 0 bases at J, with 11 bases in the middle. CDR3 size: 14 residues. DNA of the CDR3: TGTGCCAGCATTCGGGAACCTAGCACAGATACGCAGTATTTT. This translates into CASIREPSTDTQYF.

This clonotype was counted between two and nine times. In nucleotides, the CDR3 is TGCGCCAGCAGCTGGAGAGCCTCCCAAGAGACCCAGTACTTC. Amino acids: CASSWRASQETQYF. The V call is TRBV5-1, the J call TRBJ2-5; no reliable D call. Trimming cost V 3 bases and J 1 base, with 10 bases left between them. The germline V gene encodes CDR1 SGHRS and CDR2 YFSETQ. This CDR3 has 14 residues.

This clonotype was counted only a few times. J is TRBJ2-4 and V is TRBV7-2; unclear D gene. The germline CDR1 and CDR2 sequences are SGHTA and FQGNSA. The CDR3 is 13 amino acids. Trimming removed 2 bases at V and 10 bases at J, with 12 bases between. CDR3: CASSLSALGIQYF. DNA for the CDR3: TGTGCCAGCAGCTTATCGGCCTTGGGGATTCAGTACTTC. Looking up the rest from reference TRBV7-2 and TRBJ2-4 gives the full variable domain: GAGVSQSPSNKVTEKGKDVELRCDPISGHTALYWYRQSLGQGLEFLIYFQGNSAPDKSGLPSDRFSAERTGGSVSTLTIQRTQQEDSAVYLCASSLSALGIQYFGAGTRLSVL.

V gene TRBV6-2 or TRBV6-3 combines with J gene TRBJ2-1; D remains unclear. Germline assignment: CDR1 MNHEY and CDR2 SVGEGT. Trimming cost V 9 bases and J 3 bases, with 18 bases left between them. This CDR3 is 15 amino acids long. CDR3 region: CASAPAAIFYNEQFF. CDR3 bases: TGTGCCAGTGCCCCGGCGGCGATCTTCTACAATGAGCAGTTCTTC.

This clonotype was seen a handful of times. The J gene is TRBJ1-6, the V gene TRBV10-3, with D possibly being TRBD1 (5 bases). Trimming pared 2 bases from V and 9 bases from J, leaving 14 bases between. Germline V gene sequence: CDR1 ENHRY, CDR2 SYGVKD. The CDR3 length is 15 residues. CDR3 nucleotide sequence: TGTGCCATCAGTGAGAAGGGGTCAGGGACTTCACCCCTCCACTTT. Translating gives CAISEKGSGTSPLHF.

The chain uses TRBV7-2 and TRBJ2-7, with 8 bases that match TRBD2. CDR1 is SGHTA, CDR2 FQGNSA, per germline. The CDR3 spans 12 residues. Losses at the gene ends were 5 bases for V and 6 bases for J; bases not matched to a gene: 3. CDR3 coding DNA: TGTGCCAGCAGCCCAGGACTAGCCGAGCAGTACTTC. Its translation: CASSPGLAEQYF.

The CDR3 DNA sequence: TGTGCCAGCAGCTTAGGAGGGGTAGCCAAAAACATTCAGTACTTC. Amino acids: CASSLGGVAKNIQYF. The chain has TRBV7-2 and TRBJ2-4; D is tentatively TRBD1 or TRBD2 (5 bases each). Trimming removed 1 base from V and 0 bases from J, with 7 bases in between. The CDR3 is made up of 15 amino acids. The germline V gene has CDR1 SGHTA and CDR2 FQGNSA.

In this sample, this clonotype turned up a few times. V usage is TRBV27 and J usage is TRBJ2-5; TRBD2 matches 7 bases. The V gene end was trimmed by 3 bases and the J gene end by 8 bases; junction bases not matched to a gene: 6. The length of the CDR3 is 13 residues. In germline, CDR1 is MNHEY, CDR2 SMNVEV (reference sequence). The CDR3, as DNA: TGTGCCAGCAGTTTGGCGGGAGAAGGAACCCAGTACTTC. This codes for CASSLAGEGTQYF.

This clonotype appeared a few times. CDR3: CASSQGVWGTRPYEQYV. CDR3 in DNA: TGTGCCAGCAGCCAAGGTGTATGGGGGACGCGCCCATACGAGCAGTACGTC. The chain has TRBV14 and TRBJ2-7; the D gene could be TRBD1 or TRBD2 (5 bases each). Trimming removed 1 base at V and 4 bases at J, with 20 bases between. This CDR3 region has 17 residues. Germline assignment: CDR1 SGHDN and CDR2 FVKESK.

The CDR3, as DNA: TGTGCCAGCAGCTTAGGCCCCGGCTGGGGAGAAGAGACCCAGTACTTC. Encoded protein: CASSLGPGWGEETQYF. J is TRBJ2-5 and V is TRBV7-4, with TRBD2 as a possible D gene (5 bases). Trimming left V 1 base short and J 3 bases short, with 15 bases between. CDR1 is SGHVT, CDR2 SQSDAQ, per germline. The CDR3 loop spans 16 amino acids. Full variable domain (outside the CDR3, taken from reference TRBV7-4 and TRBJ2-5): GAGVSQSPRYKVAKRGRDVALRCDSISGHVTLYWYRQTLGQGSEVLTYSQSDAQRDKSGRPSGRFSAERPERSVSTLKIQRTEQGDSAVYLCASSLGPGWGEETQYFGPGTRLLVL.

A word on this clonotype: This clone may be a read error of a much larger clone one base away. V gene TRBV12-3 or TRBV12-4 combines with J gene TRBJ2-1; 11 bases align to TRBD2. The CDR3 has 13 amino acids. The CDR3 spells CPSRLAGYNEQFF. The DNA for the CDR3 is TGTCCCAGCCGACTAGCGGGATACAATGAGCAGTTCTTC.

In this sample, this clonotype turned up once. The chain recombines TRBV5-1 with TRBJ2-5; TRBD2 agrees at 10 bases. Trimming took 1 base from V and 2 from J; bases not matched to a gene: 2. The germline V gene encodes CDR1 SGHRS and CDR2 YFSETQ. The CDR3 extends over 15 amino acids. DNA for the CDR3: TGCGCCAGCAGCTTGCATAGCGGGAGGCAAGAGACCCAGTACTTC. Translated: CASSLHSGRQETQYF. The entire variable domain, with the rest obtained from reference TRBV5-1 and TRBJ2-5, is as follows: KAGVTQTPRYLIKTRGQQVTLSCSPISGHRSVSWYQQTPGQGLQFLFEYFSETQRNKGNFPGRFSGRQFSNSRSEMNVSTLELGDSALYLCASSLHSGRQETQYFGPGTRLLVL.

This clonotype was recorded a few times. The chain is built from TRBV7-9 and TRBJ1-5; the D gene is possibly TRBD1 (6 bases). Trimming cost V 6 bases and J 0 bases, with 12 bases left between them. The CDR3 has 15 amino acids. Germline assignment: CDR1 SEHNR and CDR2 FQNEAQ (reference sequence). CDR3 loop: CASSSDSYSNQPQHF. CDR3 sequence (DNA): TGTGCCAGCAGTTCGGACAGCTATAGCAATCAGCCCCAGCATTTT.

The V and J genes are TRBV2 and TRBJ2-1; TRBD2 matches 11 bases. The germline V gene encodes CDR1 SNHLY and CDR2 FYNNEI. CDR3 length: 19 amino acids. The junction had 16 bases not matched to a gene; V was cut back by 6 bases and J by 3 bases. The CDR3, as DNA: TGTGCCAGCAGCGCCGGGACTGATGGACTAGCGGGCCTCTACAATGAGCAGTTCTTC. Translating it yields CASSAGTDGLAGLYNEQFF.

This chain connects TRBV30 to TRBJ2-1, with 8 bases aligning to TRBD1. Trimming cost V 3 bases and J 5 bases; bases outside gene matches: 6. Germline-derived CDR1 and CDR2 are GTSNPN and SVGIG (reference sequence). The CDR3 is 14 amino acids. CDR3 bases: TGTGCCTGGAGCTGGGACAGGCCAGACAATGAGCAGTTCTTC. Protein sequence: CAWSWDRPDNEQFF.